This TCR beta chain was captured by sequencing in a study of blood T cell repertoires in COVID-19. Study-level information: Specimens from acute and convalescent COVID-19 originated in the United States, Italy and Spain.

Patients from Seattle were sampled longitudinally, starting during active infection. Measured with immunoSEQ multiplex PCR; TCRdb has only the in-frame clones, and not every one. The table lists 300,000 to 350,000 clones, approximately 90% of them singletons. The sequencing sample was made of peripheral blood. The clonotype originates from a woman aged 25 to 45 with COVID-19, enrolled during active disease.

CDR3 amino acids: CASSQGQSSNYGYTF. CDR3 nucleotide sequence: TGTGCCAGCAGCCAAGGACAGTCTTCTAACTATGGCTACACCTTC. The chain employs TRBV2 and TRBJ1-2; the D gene is possibly TRBD1 (6 bases). The CDR3 is 15 residues long. Germline-derived CDR1 and CDR2 are SNHLY and FYNNEI. Trimming took 6 bases from V and 0 from J, leaving 14 bases between them.